This T cell receptor (beta chain) was recovered during a study of T cells in Graves' hyperthyroidism and ophthalmopathy. Study as a whole: Peripheral blood draws took place at initial diagnosis, ahead of any treatment.

Patients between 18 and 65 years old had hyperthyroidism, newly diagnosed and lasting under 2 months. Source material for PBMCs was less than 12 ml fresh peripheral blood. This clonotype has ten or more counts. Amplified regions were TCR beta CDR3 sequences from RNA transcripts. An initial round of RT-PCR targeting the TCR CDR3 relied on the HTBI primer set. TCRdb itself ran the multiplex PCR reads through MiXCR, one entry per CDR3 protein. The table lists about 400,000 distinct CDR3 sequences, about 16% of them singletons, with 30% to 35% in the top ten. V gave up 8 bases and J gave up 0 bases; unmatched junction bases: 4. The CDR3 loop spans 15 amino acids. Germline V gene lookup returns CDR1 KGHSH and CDR2 LQKENI.

This TCR derives from a woman younger than 45 with Graves' hyperthyroidism. The chain has TRBV18 and TRBJ2-6, with TRBD1 identical over 7 bases. The specimen sequenced was blood. The CDR3 sequence: CASQQGPSGANVLTF. The CDR3, as DNA: TGTGCCAGCCAACAGGGGCCCTCTGGGGCCAACGTCCTGACTTTC.